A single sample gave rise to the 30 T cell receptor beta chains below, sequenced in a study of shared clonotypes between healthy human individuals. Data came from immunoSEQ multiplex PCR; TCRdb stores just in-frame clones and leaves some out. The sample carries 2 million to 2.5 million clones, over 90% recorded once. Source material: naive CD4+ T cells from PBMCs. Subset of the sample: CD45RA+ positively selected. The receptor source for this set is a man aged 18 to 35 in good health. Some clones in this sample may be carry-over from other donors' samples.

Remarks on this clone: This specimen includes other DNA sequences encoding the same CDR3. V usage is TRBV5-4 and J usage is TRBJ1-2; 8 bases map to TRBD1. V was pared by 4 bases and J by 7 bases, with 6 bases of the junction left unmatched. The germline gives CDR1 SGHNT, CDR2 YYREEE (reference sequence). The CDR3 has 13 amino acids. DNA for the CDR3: TGTGCCAGCAGCCCGGACAGGGTGGGTGGCTACACCTTC. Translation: CASSPDRVGGYTF.

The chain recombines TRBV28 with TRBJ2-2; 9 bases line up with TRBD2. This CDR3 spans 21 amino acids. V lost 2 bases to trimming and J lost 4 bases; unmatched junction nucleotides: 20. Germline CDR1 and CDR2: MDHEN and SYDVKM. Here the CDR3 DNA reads TGTGCCAGCAGTTTACGCCGGGCCTCAAAGGCCAAGCGGGAGGTCACCGGGGAGCTGTTTTTT. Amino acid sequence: CASSLRRASKAKREVTGELFF.

CDR3 in amino acids: CASLKDTPVGEAFF. CDR3 coding DNA: TGTGCCAGCCTTAAAGACACTCCCGTGGGTGAAGCTTTCTTT. V is TRBV7-3 and J is TRBJ1-1; D unresolved. Trimming left V 8 bases short and J 7 bases short, with 20 bases between. The CDR3 is 14 amino acids. Germline V gene data show CDR1 as SGHTA and CDR2 as FQGTGA.

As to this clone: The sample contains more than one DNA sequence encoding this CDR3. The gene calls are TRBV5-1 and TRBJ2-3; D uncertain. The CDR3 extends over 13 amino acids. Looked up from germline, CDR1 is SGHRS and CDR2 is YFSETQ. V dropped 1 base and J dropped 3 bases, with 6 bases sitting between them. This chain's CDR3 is CASSLTPTDTQYF. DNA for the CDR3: TGCGCCAGCAGCTTGACTCCGACAGATACGCAGTATTTT.

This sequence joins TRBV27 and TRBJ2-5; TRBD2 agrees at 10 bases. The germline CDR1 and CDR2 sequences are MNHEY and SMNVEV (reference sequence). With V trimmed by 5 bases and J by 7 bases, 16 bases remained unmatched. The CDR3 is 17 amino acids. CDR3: CASSPWTSGARVGTQYF. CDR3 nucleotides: TGTGCCAGCAGTCCTTGGACTAGCGGAGCCAGGGTGGGGACCCAGTACTTC.

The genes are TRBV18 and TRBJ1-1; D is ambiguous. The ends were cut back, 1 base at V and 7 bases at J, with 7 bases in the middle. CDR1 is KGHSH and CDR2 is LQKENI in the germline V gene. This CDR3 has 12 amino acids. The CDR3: CASSPRSGEAFF. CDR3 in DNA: TGTGCCAGCTCACCACGATCGGGTGAAGCTTTCTTT. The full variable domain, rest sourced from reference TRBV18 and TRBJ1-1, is NAGVMQNPRHLVRRRGQEARLRCSPMKGHSHVYWYRQLPEEGLKFMVYLQKENIIDESGMPKERFSAEFPKEGPSILRIQQVVRGDSAAYFCASSPRSGEAFFGQGTRLTVV.

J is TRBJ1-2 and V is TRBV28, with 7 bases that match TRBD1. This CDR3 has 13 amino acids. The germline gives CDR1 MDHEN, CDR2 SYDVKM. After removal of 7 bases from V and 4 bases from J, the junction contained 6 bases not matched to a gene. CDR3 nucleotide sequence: TGTGCCAGCAATTCCGGGACAGCCTATGGCTACACCTTC. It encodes CASNSGTAYGYTF.

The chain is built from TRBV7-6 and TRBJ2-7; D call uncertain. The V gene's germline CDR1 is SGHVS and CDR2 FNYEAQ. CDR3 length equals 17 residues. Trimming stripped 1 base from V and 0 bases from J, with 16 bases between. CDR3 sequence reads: CASSLGPPSYNSYEQYF. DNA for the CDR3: TGTGCCAGCAGCTTAGGCCCCCCCAGTTACAACTCCTACGAGCAGTACTTC.

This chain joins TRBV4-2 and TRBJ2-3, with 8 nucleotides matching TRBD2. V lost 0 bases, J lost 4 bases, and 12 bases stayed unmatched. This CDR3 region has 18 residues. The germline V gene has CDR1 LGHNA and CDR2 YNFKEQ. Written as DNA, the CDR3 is TGTGCCAGCAGCCAAGAGCAAGCGGGAGAAGGCGGTTCAGATACGCAGTATTTT. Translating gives CASSQEQAGEGGSDTQYF.

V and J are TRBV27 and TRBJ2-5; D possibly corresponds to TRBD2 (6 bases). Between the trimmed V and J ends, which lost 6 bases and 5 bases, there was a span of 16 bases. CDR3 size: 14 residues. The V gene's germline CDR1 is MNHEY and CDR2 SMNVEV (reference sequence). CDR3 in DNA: TGTGCCAGCAGCATTACTAGCCTCCTCGAGACCCAGTACTTC. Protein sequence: CASSITSLLETQYF.

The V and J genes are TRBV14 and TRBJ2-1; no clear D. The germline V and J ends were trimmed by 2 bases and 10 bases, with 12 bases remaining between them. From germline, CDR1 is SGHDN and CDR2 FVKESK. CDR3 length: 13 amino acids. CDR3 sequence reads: CASSQQNGREQFF. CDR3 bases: TGTGCCAGCAGCCAACAAAACGGGCGGGAGCAGTTCTTC.

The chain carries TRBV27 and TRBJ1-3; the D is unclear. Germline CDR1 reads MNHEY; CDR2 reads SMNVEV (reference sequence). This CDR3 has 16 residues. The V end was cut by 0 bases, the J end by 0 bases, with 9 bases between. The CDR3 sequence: CASSLSPRSSGNTIYF. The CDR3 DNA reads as TGTGCCAGCAGTTTATCTCCTCGGAGCTCTGGAAACACCATATATTTT.

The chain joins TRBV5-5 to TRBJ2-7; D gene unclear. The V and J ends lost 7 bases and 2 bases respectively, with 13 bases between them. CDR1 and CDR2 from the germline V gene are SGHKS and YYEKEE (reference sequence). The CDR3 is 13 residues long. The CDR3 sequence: CASHVWGTYEQYF. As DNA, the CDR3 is TGTGCCAGCCACGTTTGGGGAACCTACGAGCAGTACTTC.

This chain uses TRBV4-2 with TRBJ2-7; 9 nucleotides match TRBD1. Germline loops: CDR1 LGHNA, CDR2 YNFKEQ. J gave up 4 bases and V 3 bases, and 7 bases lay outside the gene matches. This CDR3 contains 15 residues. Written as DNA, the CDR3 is TGTGCCAGCAGCCAGGCGGGACAGGGTTATTACGAGCAGTACTTC. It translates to CASSQAGQGYYEQYF.

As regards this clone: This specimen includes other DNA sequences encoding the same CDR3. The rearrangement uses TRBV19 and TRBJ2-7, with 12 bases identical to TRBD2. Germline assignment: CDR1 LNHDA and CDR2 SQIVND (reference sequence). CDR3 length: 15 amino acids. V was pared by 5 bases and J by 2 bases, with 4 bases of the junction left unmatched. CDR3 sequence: CASSRGLAGTYEQYF. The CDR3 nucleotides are TGTGCCAGTAGTCGGGGACTAGCGGGTACCTACGAGCAGTACTTC.

CDR3 in amino acids: CASSLARLAGGNEQFF. The CDR3 DNA follows: TGTGCCAGCAGTTTGGCCCGACTAGCGGGAGGGAATGAGCAGTTCTTC. V is TRBV28 and J is TRBJ2-1; TRBD2 agrees at 14 bases. Per germline, CDR1 MDHEN and CDR2 SYDVKM. The J segment lost 7 bases and the V segment lost 3 bases, leaving 5 bases of the junction unmatched. The CDR3 is 16 amino acids.

For the CDR3, the DNA is TGTGCCAGCAGCAATAACAGGGGGCCAGAGACCCAGTACTTC. It is translated as CASSNNRGPETQYF. The chain has TRBV7-3 and TRBJ2-5; TRBD1 agrees at 9 bases. V gave up 5 bases and J gave up 4 bases; unmatched junction bases: 5. The germline gives CDR1 SGHTA, CDR2 FQGTGA. This CDR3 has 14 amino acids.

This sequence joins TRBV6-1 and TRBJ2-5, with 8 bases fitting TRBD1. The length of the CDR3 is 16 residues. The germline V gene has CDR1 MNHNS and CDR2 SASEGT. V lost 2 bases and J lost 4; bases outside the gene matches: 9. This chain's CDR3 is CASSEWVDRGRETQYF. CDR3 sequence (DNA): TGTGCCAGCAGTGAATGGGTTGACAGGGGCCGAGAGACCCAGTACTTC.

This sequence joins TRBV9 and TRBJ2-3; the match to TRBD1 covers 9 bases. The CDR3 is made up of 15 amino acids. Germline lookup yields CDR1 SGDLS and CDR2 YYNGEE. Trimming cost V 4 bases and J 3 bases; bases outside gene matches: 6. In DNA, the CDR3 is TGTGCCAGCAGCCTACAGGGGGCTCGGACAGATACGCAGTATTTT. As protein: CASSLQGARTDTQYF.

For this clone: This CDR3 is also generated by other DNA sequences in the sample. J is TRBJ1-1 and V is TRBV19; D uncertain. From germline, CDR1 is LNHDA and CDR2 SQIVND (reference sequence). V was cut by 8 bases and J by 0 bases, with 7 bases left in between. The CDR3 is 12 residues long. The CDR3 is CASSGVNTEAFF. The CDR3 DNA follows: TGTGCCAGTTCAGGTGTGAACACTGAAGCTTTCTTT.

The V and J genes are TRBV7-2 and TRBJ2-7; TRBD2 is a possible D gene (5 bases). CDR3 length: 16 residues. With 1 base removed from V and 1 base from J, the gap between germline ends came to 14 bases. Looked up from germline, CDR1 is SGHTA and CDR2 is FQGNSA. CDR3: CASSLGARDGSYEQYF. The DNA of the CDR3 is TGTGCCAGCAGCTTAGGGGCGAGGGATGGGTCCTACGAGCAGTACTTC.

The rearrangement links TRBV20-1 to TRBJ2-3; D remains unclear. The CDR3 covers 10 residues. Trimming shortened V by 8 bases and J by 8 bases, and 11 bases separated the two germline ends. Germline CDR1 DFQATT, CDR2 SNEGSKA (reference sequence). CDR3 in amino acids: CSFGSGTQYF. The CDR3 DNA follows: TGCAGTTTCGGGTCCGGTACGCAGTATTTT.

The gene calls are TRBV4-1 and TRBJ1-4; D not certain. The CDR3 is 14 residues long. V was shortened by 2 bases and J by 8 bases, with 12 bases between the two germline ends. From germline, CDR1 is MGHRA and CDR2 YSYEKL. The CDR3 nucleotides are TGCGCCAGCAGCCAATTTACCGTTTCCGAAAAACTGTTTTTT. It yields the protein CASSQFTVSEKLFF.

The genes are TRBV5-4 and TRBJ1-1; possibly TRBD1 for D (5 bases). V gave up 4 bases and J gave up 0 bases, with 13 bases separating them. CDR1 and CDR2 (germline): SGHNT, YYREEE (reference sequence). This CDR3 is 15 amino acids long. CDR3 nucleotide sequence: TGTGCCAGCAGCCCTAGGTTGACAGTGAACACTGAAGCTTTCTTT. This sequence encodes CASSPRLTVNTEAFF.

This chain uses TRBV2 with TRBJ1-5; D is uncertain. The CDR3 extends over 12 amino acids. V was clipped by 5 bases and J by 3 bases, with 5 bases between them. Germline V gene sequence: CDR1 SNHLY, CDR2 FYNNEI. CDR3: CASSQDNQPQHF. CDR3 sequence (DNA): TGTGCCAGCAGTCAGGACAATCAGCCCCAGCATTTT.

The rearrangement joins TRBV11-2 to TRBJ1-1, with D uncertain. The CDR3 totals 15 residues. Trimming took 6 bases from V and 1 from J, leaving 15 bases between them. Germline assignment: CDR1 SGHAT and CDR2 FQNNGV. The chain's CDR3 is CASRPPGRRNTEAFF. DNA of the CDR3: TGTGCCAGCAGACCCCCCGGCAGGAGGAACACTGAAGCTTTCTTT.

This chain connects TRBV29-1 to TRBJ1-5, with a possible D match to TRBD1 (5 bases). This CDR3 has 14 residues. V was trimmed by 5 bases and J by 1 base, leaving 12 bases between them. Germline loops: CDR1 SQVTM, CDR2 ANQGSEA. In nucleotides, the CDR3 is TGCAGCGTTAGAGTGGGGCAGAGCAATCAGCCCCAGCATTTT. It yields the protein CSVRVGQSNQPQHF. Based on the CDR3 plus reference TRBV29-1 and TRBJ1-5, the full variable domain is SAVISQKPSRDICQRGTSLTIQCQVDSQVTMMFWYRQQPGQSLTLIATANQGSEATYESGFVIDKFPISRPNLTFSTLTVSNMSPEDSSIYLCSVRVGQSNQPQHFGDGTRLSIL.

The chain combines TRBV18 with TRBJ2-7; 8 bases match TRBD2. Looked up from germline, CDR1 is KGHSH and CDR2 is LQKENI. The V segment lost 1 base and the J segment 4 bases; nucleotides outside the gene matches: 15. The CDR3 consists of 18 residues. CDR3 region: CASSPRKSFGGGRYEQYF. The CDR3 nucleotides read TGTGCCAGCTCACCACGAAAGAGCTTCGGCGGCGGGAGGTACGAGCAGTACTTC. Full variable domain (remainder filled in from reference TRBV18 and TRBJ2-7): NAGVMQNPRHLVRRRGQEARLRCSPMKGHSHVYWYRQLPEEGLKFMVYLQKENIIDESGMPKERFSAEFPKEGPSILRIQQVVRGDSAAYFCASSPRKSFGGGRYEQYFGPGTRLTVT.

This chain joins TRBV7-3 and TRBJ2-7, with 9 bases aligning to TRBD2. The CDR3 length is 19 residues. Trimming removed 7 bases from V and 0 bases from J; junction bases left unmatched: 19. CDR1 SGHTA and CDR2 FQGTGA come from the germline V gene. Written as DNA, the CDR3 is TGTGCCAGCACCAACCCCCGGCTAGCGGGATCATTAAGCTCCTACGAGCAGTACTTC. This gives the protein CASTNPRLAGSLSSYEQYF.

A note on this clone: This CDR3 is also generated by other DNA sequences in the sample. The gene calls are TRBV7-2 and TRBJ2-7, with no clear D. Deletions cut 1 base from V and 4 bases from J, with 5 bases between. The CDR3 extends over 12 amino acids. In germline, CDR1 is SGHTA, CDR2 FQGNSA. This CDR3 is CASSLGRYEQYF. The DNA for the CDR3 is TGTGCCAGCAGCTTAGGTCGGTACGAGCAGTACTTC.